The 4 T cell receptor beta chains below all came from one sample that was sequenced in a study of human T cells and chemical hapten exposure. MiXCR, applied by TCRdb to the RACE reads, yields one record per CDR3 protein. The repertoire holds tens of thousands of distinct CDR3 sequences, with approximately 9.6% as singletons. Time point given: pre-sensitization, week 0. Treatment defined: therapeutic diphenylcyclopropenone sensitization with weekly scalp DPC. The starting material, unfractionated whole blood, was used for total RNA extraction. Material: whole blood, obtained in connection with sensitization to the hapten diphenylcyclopropenone (DPC). Receptor source: a woman aged 25 to 45 with alopecia areata. Some clones in this sample may be carry-over from other donors' samples.

Only a few counts were recorded for this clonotype. The chain has TRBV7-2 and TRBJ2-1, with TRBD2 matching 10 bases. The CDR3 is 15 residues long. J gave up 3 bases and V 6 bases, and 5 bases lay outside the gene matches. CDR1 SGHTA and CDR2 FQGNSA come from the germline V gene. CDR3 in DNA: TGTGCCAGCAGGTCCCCTAGCGGGGGCTACAATGAGCAGTTCTTC. Translation: CASRSPSGGYNEQFF.

Many counts were recorded for this clonotype. The gene calls are TRBV19 and TRBJ2-1; D is perhaps TRBD1 (6 bases). V was cut by 3 bases and J by 2 bases, with 11 bases left in between. The CDR3 contains 15 residues. Per the germline V gene, CDR1 is LNHDA and CDR2 is SQIVND (reference sequence). The CDR3 nucleotides are TGTGCCAGTAGTATTGTAGGGGGTCCCTACAATGAGCAGTTCTTC. This gives the protein CASSIVGGPYNEQFF.

The chain joins TRBV20-1 to TRBJ2-1; 7 bases match TRBD2. J gave up 5 bases and V 5 bases, and 9 bases lay outside the gene matches. Germline CDR1 DFQATT, CDR2 SNEGSKA (reference sequence). This CDR3 has 14 residues. The CDR3, as DNA: TGCAGTGCTGCCAGCGGGGTTACTCACAATGAGCAGTTCTTC. The encoded protein is CSAASGVTHNEQFF.

The table lists this clonotype with a few counts. The V call is TRBV7-2, the J call TRBJ2-1; D is perhaps TRBD2 (5 bases). Germline V lookup: CDR1 SGHTA, CDR2 FQGNSA. V gave up 5 bases and J gave up 0 bases, with 11 bases separating them. The CDR3 spans 15 residues. For the CDR3, the DNA is TGTGCCAGCAGCCCCCTAGCTAGCTCCTACAATGAGCAGTTCTTC. The encoded protein is CASSPLASSYNEQFF.